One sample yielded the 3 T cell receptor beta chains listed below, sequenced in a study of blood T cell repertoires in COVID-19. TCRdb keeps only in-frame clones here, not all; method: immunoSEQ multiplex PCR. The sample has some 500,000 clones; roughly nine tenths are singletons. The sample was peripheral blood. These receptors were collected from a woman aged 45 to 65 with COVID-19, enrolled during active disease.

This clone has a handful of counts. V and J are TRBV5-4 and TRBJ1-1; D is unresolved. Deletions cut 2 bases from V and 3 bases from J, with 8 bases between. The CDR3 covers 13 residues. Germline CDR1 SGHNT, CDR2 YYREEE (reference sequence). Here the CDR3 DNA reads TGTGCCAGCAGCTTTTACGGGTACACTGAAGCTTTCTTT. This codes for CASSFYGYTEAFF.

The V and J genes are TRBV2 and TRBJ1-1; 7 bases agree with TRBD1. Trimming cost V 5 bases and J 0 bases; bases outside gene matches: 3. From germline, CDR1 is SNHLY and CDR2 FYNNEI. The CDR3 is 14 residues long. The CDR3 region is CASSWDRLNTEAFF. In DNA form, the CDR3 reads TGTGCCAGCAGTTGGGACAGACTGAACACTGAAGCTTTCTTT. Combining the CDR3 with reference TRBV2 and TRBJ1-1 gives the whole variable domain EPEVTQTPSHQVTQMGQEVILRCVPISNHLYFYWYRQILGQKVEFLVSFYNNEISEKSEIFDDQFSVERPDGSNFTLKIRSTKLEDSAMYFCASSWDRLNTEAFFGQGTRLTVV.

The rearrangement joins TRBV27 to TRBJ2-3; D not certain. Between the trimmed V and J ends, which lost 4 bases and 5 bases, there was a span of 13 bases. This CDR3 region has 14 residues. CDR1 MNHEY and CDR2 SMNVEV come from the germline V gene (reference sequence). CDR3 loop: CASSSSSPIDTQYF. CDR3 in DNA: TGTGCCAGCAGTTCATCGAGCCCGATAGATACGCAGTATTTT.